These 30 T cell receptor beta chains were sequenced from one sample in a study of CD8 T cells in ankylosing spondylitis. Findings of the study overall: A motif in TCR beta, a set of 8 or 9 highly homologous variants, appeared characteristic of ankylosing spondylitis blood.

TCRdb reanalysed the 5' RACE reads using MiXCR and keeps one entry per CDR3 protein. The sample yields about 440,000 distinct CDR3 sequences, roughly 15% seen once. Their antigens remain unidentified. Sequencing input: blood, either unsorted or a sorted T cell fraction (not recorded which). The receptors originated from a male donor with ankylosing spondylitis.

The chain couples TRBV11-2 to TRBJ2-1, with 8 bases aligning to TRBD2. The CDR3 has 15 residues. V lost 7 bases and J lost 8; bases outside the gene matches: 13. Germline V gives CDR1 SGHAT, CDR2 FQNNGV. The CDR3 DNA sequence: TGTGCCAGCATCGTAAGCGGGAGTGGTTTAGATGAGCAGTTCTTC. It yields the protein CASIVSGSGLDEQFF.

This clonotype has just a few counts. The CDR3: CSARDQASPGLNNEQFF. The CDR3 bases are TGCAGTGCTAGAGATCAGGCTAGCCCAGGACTAAACAATGAGCAGTTCTTC. This chain connects TRBV20-1 to TRBJ2-1, with D tentatively TRBD2 (6 bases). This CDR3 comprises 17 residues. V gave up 0 bases and J gave up 5 bases, with 20 bases separating them. CDR1 DFQATT and CDR2 SNEGSKA come from the germline V gene (reference sequence).

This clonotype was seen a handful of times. The CDR3 loop reads CASRPRGGTSIEKLFF. The CDR3 DNA reads TGCGCCAGCAGACCTAGGGGGGGCACATCCATTGAAAAACTGTTTTTT. This sequence joins TRBV5-1 and TRBJ1-4; possibly TRBD1 for D (6 bases). Germline CDR1 SGHRS, CDR2 YFSETQ. Trimming took 5 bases from V and 7 from J, leaving 21 bases between them. The CDR3 length is 16 residues.

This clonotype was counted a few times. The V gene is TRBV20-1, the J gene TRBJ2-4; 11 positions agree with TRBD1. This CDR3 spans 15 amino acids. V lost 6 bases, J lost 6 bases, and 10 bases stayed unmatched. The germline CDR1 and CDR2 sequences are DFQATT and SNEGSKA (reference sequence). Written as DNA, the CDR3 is TGCAGTGCCCCGGACAGGGGGCGGAATGGAAACATTCAGTACTTC. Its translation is CSAPDRGRNGNIQYF.

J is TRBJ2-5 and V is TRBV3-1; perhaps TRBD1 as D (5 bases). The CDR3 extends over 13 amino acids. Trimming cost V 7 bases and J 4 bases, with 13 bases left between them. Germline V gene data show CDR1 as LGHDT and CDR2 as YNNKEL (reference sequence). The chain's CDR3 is CASTKQGRETQYF. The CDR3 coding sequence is TGTGCCAGCACGAAGCAGGGTAGAGAGACCCAGTACTTC.

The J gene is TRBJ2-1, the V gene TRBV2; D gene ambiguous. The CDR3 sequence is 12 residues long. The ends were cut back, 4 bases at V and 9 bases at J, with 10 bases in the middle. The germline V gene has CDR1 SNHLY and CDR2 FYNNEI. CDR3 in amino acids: CASSGPVSEQFF. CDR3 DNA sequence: TGTGCCAGCAGTGGACCGGTTAGTGAGCAGTTCTTC.

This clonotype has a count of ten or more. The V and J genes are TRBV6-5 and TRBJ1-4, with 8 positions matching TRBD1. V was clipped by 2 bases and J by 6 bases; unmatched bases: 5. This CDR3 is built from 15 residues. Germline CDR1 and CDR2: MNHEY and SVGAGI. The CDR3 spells CASSYSRGRDEKLFF. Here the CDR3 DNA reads TGTGCCAGCAGTTACAGCAGGGGGCGAGATGAAAAACTGTTTTTT.

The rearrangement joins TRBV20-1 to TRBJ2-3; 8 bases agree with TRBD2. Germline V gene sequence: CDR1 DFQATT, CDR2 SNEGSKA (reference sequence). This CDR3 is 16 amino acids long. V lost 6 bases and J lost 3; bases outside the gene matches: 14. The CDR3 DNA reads TGCAGTGCCAAGGAGGTAGCGGGAAGACGGACAGATACGCAGTATTTT. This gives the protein CSAKEVAGRRTDTQYF.

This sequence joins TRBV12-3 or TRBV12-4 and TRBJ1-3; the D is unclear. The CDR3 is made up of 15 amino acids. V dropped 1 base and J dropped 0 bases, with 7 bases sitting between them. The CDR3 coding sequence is TGTGCCAGCAGTTTAGAGGCAGGCTCTGGAAACACCATATATTTT. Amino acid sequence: CASSLEAGSGNTIYF.

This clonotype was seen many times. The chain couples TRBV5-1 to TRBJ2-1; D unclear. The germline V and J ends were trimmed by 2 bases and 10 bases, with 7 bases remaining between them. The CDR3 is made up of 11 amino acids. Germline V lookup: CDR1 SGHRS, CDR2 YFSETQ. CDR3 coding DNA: TGCGCCAGCAGCTTTCTGGGGGAGCAGTTCTTC. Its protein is CASSFLGEQFF.

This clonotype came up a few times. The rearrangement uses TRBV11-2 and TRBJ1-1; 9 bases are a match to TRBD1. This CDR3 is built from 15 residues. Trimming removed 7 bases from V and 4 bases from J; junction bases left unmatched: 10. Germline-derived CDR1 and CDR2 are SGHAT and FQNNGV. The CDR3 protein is CASITIRDRATEAFF. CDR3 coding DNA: TGTGCCAGCATCACGATCCGGGACAGGGCCACTGAAGCTTTCTTT.

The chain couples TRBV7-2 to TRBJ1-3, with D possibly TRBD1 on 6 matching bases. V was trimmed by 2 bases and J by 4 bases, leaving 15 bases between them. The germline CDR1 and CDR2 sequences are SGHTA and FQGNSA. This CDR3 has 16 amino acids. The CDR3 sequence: CASSLRTGGQGNTIYF. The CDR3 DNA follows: TGTGCCAGCAGCTTACGCACCGGGGGGCAGGGAAACACCATATATTTT.

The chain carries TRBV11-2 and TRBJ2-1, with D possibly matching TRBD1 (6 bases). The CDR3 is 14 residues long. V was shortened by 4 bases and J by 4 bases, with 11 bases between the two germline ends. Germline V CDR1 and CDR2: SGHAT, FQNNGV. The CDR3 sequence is CASSSPRGYNEQFF. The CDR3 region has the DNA TGTGCCAGCAGCTCCCCCAGGGGATACAATGAGCAGTTCTTC.

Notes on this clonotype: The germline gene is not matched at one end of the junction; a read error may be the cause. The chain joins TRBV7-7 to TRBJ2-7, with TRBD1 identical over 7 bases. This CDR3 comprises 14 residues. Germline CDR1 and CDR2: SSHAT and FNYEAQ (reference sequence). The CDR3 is CASSPDRVGGEQYF. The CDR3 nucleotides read TGTGCTAGCAGCCCCGACAGGGTCGGTGGCGAGCAGTACTTC.

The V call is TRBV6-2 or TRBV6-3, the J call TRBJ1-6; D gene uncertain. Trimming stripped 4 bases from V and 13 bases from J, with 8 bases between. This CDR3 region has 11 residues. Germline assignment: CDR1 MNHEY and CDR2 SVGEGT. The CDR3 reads CASSSASPLHF. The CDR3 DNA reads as TGTGCCAGCAGTTCTGCCTCCCCCCTCCACTTT.

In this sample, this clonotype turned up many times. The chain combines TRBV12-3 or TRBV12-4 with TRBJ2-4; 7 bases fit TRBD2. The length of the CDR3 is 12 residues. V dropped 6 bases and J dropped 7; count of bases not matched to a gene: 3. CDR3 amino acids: CASRAAGNIQYF. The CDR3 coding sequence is TGTGCCAGCAGGGCAGCGGGGAACATTCAGTACTTC.

CDR3 loop: CASSLTGITYNEQFF. The DNA for the CDR3 is TGTGCCAGCAGCCTAACAGGGATAACCTACAATGAGCAGTTCTTC. The J gene is TRBJ2-1, the V gene TRBV7-9; a possible D gene is TRBD1 (6 bases). Germline V gives CDR1 SEHNR, CDR2 FQNEAQ (reference sequence). The CDR3 runs 15 residues. With 5 bases removed from V and 2 bases from J, the gap between germline ends came to 13 bases.

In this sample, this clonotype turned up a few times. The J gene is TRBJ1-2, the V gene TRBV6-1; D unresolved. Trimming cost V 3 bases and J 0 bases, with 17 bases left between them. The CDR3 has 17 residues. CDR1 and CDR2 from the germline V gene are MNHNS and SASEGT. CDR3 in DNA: TGTGCCAGCAGTGATGGCTGGGCCATCGTGGCTAACTATGGCTACACCTTC. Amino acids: CASSDGWAIVANYGYTF.

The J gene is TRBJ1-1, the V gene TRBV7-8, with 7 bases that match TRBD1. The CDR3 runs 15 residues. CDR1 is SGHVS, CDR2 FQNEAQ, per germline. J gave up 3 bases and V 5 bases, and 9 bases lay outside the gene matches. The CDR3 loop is CASSPRDRPDTEAFF. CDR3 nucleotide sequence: TGTGCCAGCAGCCCACGGGACAGACCAGACACTGAAGCTTTCTTT.

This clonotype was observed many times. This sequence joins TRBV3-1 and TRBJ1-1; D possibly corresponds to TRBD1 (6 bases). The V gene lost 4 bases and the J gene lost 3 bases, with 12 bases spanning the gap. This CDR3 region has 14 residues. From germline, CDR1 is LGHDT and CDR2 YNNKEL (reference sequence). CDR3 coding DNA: TGTGCCAGCAGCCGCGGTGCAGGGGACACTGAAGCTTTCTTT. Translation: CASSRGAGDTEAFF.

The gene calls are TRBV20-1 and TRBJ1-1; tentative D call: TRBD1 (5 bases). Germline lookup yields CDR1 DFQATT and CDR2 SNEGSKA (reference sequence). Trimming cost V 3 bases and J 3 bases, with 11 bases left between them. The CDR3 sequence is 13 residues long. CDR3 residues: CSASSGGDTEAFF. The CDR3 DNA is TGCAGTGCTAGCTCGGGAGGGGACACTGAAGCTTTCTTT.

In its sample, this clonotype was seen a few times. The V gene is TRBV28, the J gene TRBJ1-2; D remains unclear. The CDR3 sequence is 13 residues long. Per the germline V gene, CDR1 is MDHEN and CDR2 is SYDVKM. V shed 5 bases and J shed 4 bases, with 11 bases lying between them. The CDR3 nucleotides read TGTGCCAGCAGTCCCACAAGGATCTATGGCTACACCTTC. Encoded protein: CASSPTRIYGYTF.

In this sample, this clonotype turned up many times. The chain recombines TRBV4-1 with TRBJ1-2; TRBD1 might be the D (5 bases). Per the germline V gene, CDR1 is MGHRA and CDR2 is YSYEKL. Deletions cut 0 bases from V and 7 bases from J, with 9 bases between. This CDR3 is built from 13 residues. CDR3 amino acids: CASSQDGGFGYTF. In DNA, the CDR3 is TGCGCCAGCAGCCAAGACGGGGGGTTTGGCTACACCTTC.

CDR3 DNA sequence: TGCGCCAGCAGGTCGACAGGGTTGGATAATGAAAAACTGTTTTTT. Residues: CASRSTGLDNEKLFF. This sequence joins TRBV5-1 and TRBJ1-4; 7 nucleotides align to TRBD1. After removal of 5 bases from V and 4 bases from J, the junction contained 8 bases not matched to a gene. CDR1 SGHRS and CDR2 YFSETQ come from the germline V gene. The CDR3 has 15 amino acids.

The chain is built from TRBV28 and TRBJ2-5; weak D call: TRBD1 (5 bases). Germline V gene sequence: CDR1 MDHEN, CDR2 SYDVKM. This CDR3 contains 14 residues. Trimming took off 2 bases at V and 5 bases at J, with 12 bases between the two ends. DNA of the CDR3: TGTGCCAGCAGTTTAGTAGGGGTTGGCGAGACCCAGTACTTC. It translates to CASSLVGVGETQYF.

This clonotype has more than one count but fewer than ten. The CDR3 nucleotides read TGTGCCAGCAGACTGACAGGGACTGGAAACACCATATATTTT. Protein sequence: CASRLTGTGNTIYF. The chain employs TRBV5-8 and TRBJ1-3; 7 nucleotides agree with TRBD1. In germline, CDR1 is SGHTS, CDR2 YDEGEE. CDR3 length: 14 amino acids. V dropped 5 bases and J dropped 2; count of bases not matched to a gene: 4.

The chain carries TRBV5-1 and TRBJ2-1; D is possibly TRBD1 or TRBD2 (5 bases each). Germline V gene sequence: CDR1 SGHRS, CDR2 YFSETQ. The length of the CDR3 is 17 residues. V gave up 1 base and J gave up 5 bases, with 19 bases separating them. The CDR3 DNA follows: TGCGCCAGCAGCTTGTTGAGTAGTTCGGGGCTCCACAATGAGCAGTTCTTC. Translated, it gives CASSLLSSSGLHNEQFF.

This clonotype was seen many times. As DNA, the CDR3 is TGCAGTGCTAGAGATTTATTGTTAGAGACCCAGTACTTC. Protein sequence: CSARDLLLETQYF. The chain uses TRBV20-1 and TRBJ2-5; D is unresolved. Per the germline V gene, CDR1 is DFQATT and CDR2 is SNEGSKA (reference sequence). Trimming stripped 0 bases from V and 4 bases from J, with 9 bases between. This CDR3 has 13 amino acids.

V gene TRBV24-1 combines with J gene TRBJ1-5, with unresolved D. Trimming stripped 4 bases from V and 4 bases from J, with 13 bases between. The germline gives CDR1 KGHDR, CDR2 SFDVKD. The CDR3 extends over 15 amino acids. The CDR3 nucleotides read TGTGCCACCAGTGACCCCGGGTCAGAAAATCAGCCCCAGCATTTT. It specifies CATSDPGSENQPQHF.

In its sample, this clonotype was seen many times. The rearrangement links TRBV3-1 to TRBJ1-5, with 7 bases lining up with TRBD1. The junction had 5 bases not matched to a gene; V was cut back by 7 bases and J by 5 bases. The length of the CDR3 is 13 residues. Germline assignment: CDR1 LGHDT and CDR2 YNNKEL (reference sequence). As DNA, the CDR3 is TGTGCCAGCACAGGGGGACCGGATCAGCCCCAGCATTTT. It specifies CASTGGPDQPQHF.